Listed here are 20 T cell receptor beta chains from one sample, sequenced in a study of T cells in Graves' hyperthyroidism and ophthalmopathy (dated by TCRdb to about 2019). Libraries were made using multiplex PCR. Sequenced using an Illumina HiSeq 2000. The TCR beta CDR3 regions were amplified from the RNA transcripts. The TCR CDR3 was subjected to a first round of RT-PCR using the HTBI primer set and the Qiagen OneStep RT-PCR kit. TCRdb applied fastp at Q25 and MiXCR to the public reads, then kept only in-frame beta chains. Identical CDR3 protein sequences are pooled into one entry, listed with their most common genes and DNA. Counted in this sample were about 350,000 distinct CDR3 sequences; 17% of them appeared once. The ten largest clones add up to roughly a third of the sample. Sequenced input: blood. These receptors came from a woman aged 25 to 39 with Graves' hyperthyroidism that later progressed to Graves' ophthalmopathy.

This clonotype appeared many times. The chain joins TRBV10-3 to TRBJ2-7, with 8 bases matching TRBD1. The germline V gene has CDR1 ENHRY and CDR2 SYGVKD. The junction had 8 bases not matched to a gene; V was cut back by 5 bases and J by 2 bases. The length of the CDR3 is 15 residues. The CDR3 DNA is TGTGCCATCAGTACAAACAGGGGGGAGACCTACGAGCAGTACTTC. Translation gives CAISTNRGETYEQYF.

This clonotype was seen more than once but under ten times. The chain has TRBV25-1 and TRBJ1-2, with 7 bases lining up with TRBD1. Unmatched junction bases numbered 7, after V lost 8 bases and J lost 4 bases. This CDR3 comprises 13 residues. Per germline, CDR1 MGHDK and CDR2 SYGVNS. Here the CDR3 reads CASSQGSLYGYTF. CDR3 bases: TGTGCCAGCTCACAGGGGTCGCTCTATGGCTACACCTTC.

A note on this clonotype: Germline is not matched at one junction end, which may reflect a read error. V gene TRBV10-3 combines with J gene TRBJ1-2, with D possibly TRBD1 on 5 matching bases. The CDR3 loop spans 17 amino acids. The germline V gene encodes CDR1 ENHRY and CDR2 SYGVKD. The CDR3 nucleotides are TGTGCCATCAGTCAGGGTATAGGATTTCTCCTTAACCATGGCTACACCTTC. Its protein is CAISQGIGFLLNHGYTF.

This clonotype was detected ten times or more. The rearrangement uses TRBV11-2 and TRBJ2-7; D may be TRBD2 (6 bases). Germline loops: CDR1 SGHAT, CDR2 FQNNGV. The CDR3 runs 11 residues. V lost 9 bases to trimming and J lost 4 bases, with 10 bases between them. CDR3 bases: TGTGCCAGTTGGGGGGAATACGAGCAGTACTTC. Its protein product is CASWGEYEQYF. The full variable domain, completed using reference TRBV11-2 and TRBJ2-7, is EAGVAQSPRYKIIEKRQSVAFWCNPISGHATLYWYQQILGQGPKLLIQFQNNGVVDDSQLPKDRFSAERLKGVDSTLKIQPAKLEDSAVYLCASWGEYEQYFGPGTRLTVT.

This chain connects TRBV6-1 to TRBJ2-7; possibly TRBD1 for D (7 bases). Germline-derived CDR1 and CDR2 are MNHNS and SASEGT. V was pared by 8 bases and J by 2 bases, with 13 bases between. There are 13 residues in the CDR3. The CDR3 region is CASLEGATYEQYV. In DNA, the CDR3 is TGTGCCAGCCTGGAGGGGGCTACCTACGAGCAGTACGTC.

In its sample, this clonotype was seen many times. The chain joins TRBV6-2 or TRBV6-3 to TRBJ2-5; 8 nucleotides match TRBD1. This CDR3 region has 17 residues. V shed 0 bases, J shed 2 bases, and the junction held 8 bases outside the gene matches. Germline V gives CDR1 MNHEY, CDR2 SVGEGT. CDR3 nucleotides: TGTGCCAGCAGTTACTCTCCAGGGGGCAGAGTGCAAGAGACCCAGTACTTC. It yields the protein CASSYSPGGRVQETQYF.

CDR3 nucleotide sequence: TGTGCCAGTAGTAGAACAGCCCAGAAGGGAGATACGCAGTATTTT. The encoded protein is CASSRTAQKGDTQYF. The chain has TRBV19 and TRBJ2-3; no definite D call. V was cut by 4 bases and J by 5 bases, with 16 bases left in between. The germline CDR1 and CDR2 sequences are LNHDA and SQIVND (reference sequence). This CDR3 is 15 amino acids long.

This clonotype turned up a few times. The chain uses TRBV10-3 and TRBJ2-2, with 14 bases aligning to TRBD2. The CDR3 consists of 17 residues. Trimming removed 2 bases from V and 4 bases from J; junction bases left unmatched: 3. Germline CDR1 and CDR2: ENHRY and SYGVKD. CDR3 protein: CAISEPGLAGVTGELFF. DNA for the CDR3: TGTGCCATCAGTGAGCCGGGACTAGCGGGAGTCACCGGGGAGCTGTTTTTT.

This clonotype was counted ten times or more. The chain recombines TRBV11-2 with TRBJ2-3, with TRBD2 matching 8 bases. This CDR3 spans 15 amino acids. The V segment lost 4 bases and the J segment 3 bases; nucleotides outside the gene matches: 6. Germline-derived CDR1 and CDR2 are SGHAT and FQNNGV. CDR3 nucleotides: TGTGCCAGCAGCTCCCAAGCGGGAGATACAGATACGCAGTATTTT. Protein: CASSSQAGDTDTQYF.

Many counts were recorded for this clonotype. J is TRBJ1-4 and V is TRBV12-3 or TRBV12-4, with TRBD1 as a possible D gene (5 bases). The CDR3 extends over 13 amino acids. V gave up 3 bases and J gave up 6 bases, with 8 bases separating them. The chain's CDR3 is CASSFMGDEKLFF. The CDR3 nucleotides read TGTGCCAGCAGTTTTATGGGGGATGAAAAACTGTTTTTT.

This clonotype came up a few times. The chain uses TRBV20-1 and TRBJ1-2, with D possibly being TRBD1 (5 bases). The CDR3 length is 16 residues. Germline lookup yields CDR1 DFQATT and CDR2 SNEGSKA (reference sequence). V lost 2 bases and J lost 3, with 19 bases in between. CDR3 residues: CSARILGAPNDYGYTF. DNA for the CDR3: TGCAGTGCTAGAATTCTAGGGGCCCCGAATGACTATGGCTACACCTTC.

At least ten counts were recorded for this clonotype. The chain recombines TRBV5-1 with TRBJ2-1, with D perhaps matching TRBD1 (5 bases). The germline gives CDR1 SGHRS, CDR2 YFSETQ. V was trimmed by 2 bases and J by 8 bases, leaving 14 bases between them. The CDR3 has 14 residues. The CDR3 nucleotides are TGCGCCAGCAGCTTCTTGACAGATTCGTATGAGCAGTTCTTC. This encodes CASSFLTDSYEQFF.

At least ten counts were recorded for this clonotype. The chain uses TRBV2 and TRBJ2-2; possible D gene TRBD1, 6 bases. Trimming removed 6 bases from V and 2 bases from J, with 28 bases in between. Germline V gives CDR1 SNHLY, CDR2 FYNNEI. This CDR3 is 20 amino acids long. The CDR3 sequence: CASSQGWQGLTRRNTGELFF. The CDR3 DNA reads as TGTGCCAGCAGCCAAGGGTGGCAGGGGCTGACCCGGCGCAACACCGGGGAGCTGTTTTTT.

This clonotype was counted between two and nine times. The V call is TRBV6-2 or TRBV6-3, the J call TRBJ1-4; D might be TRBD1 (5 bases). The CDR3 runs 16 residues. Germline assignment: CDR1 MNHEY and CDR2 SVGEGT. V lost 8 bases and J lost 0, with 16 bases in between. CDR3 bases: TGTGCCAGCGGGTGGGGGGTCCTCGCAACTAATGAAAAACTGTTTTTT. It codes for CASGWGVLATNEKLFF.

This clonotype came up a few times. This chain links TRBV10-3 with TRBJ2-1, with 7 bases lining up with TRBD1. V dropped 6 bases and J dropped 5; count of bases not matched to a gene: 4. Looked up from germline, CDR1 is ENHRY and CDR2 is SYGVKD. CDR3 length: 13 amino acids. The CDR3 DNA reads TGTGCCATCAGGACGGGGACAGACAATGAGCAGTTCTTC. Protein: CAIRTGTDNEQFF.

A few counts support this clonotype. The V call is TRBV11-1, the J call TRBJ2-1; D gene unclear. Trimming shortened V by 1 base and J by 1 base, and 5 bases separated the two germline ends. The CDR3 is 14 residues long. Germline assignment: CDR1 SGHAT and CDR2 FQDESV (reference sequence). CDR3 protein: CASSLGWSYNEQFF. The CDR3, as DNA: TGTGCCAGCAGCTTAGGTTGGTCCTACAATGAGCAGTTCTTC.

This clonotype was picked up many times. The gene calls are TRBV6-1 and TRBJ2-1; 9 bases match TRBD1. The ends lost 8 bases at V and 0 bases at J; junction bases unmatched: 20. The CDR3 contains 20 residues. Germline CDR1 is MNHNS and CDR2 is SASEGT. The chain's CDR3 is CASRATGTGLVRSSYNEQFF. In DNA, the CDR3 is TGTGCCAGCCGAGCGACCGGGACAGGGCTTGTCCGTAGCTCCTACAATGAGCAGTTCTTC.

This clonotype was recorded at least ten times. The chain links TRBV20-1 to TRBJ2-5, with a possible D match to TRBD2 (5 bases). In germline, CDR1 is DFQATT, CDR2 SNEGSKA (reference sequence). CDR3 length: 14 residues. V lost 3 bases to trimming and J lost 4 bases, with 15 bases between them. As DNA, the CDR3 is TGCAGTGCTAGCGGAGACTTAGGGAGAGAGACCCAGTACTTC. Its translation: CSASGDLGRETQYF.

The chain links TRBV18 to TRBJ1-3, with D possibly matching TRBD1 (5 bases). This CDR3 is 15 amino acids long. The V end was cut by 6 bases, the J end by 4 bases, with 16 bases between. The germline gives CDR1 KGHSH, CDR2 LQKENI. Written as DNA, the CDR3 is TGTGCCAGCTCCCGGTTGGGGGGAGCCGGAAACACCATATATTTT. This encodes CASSRLGGAGNTIYF.

The rearrangement links TRBV24-1 to TRBJ2-2; D possibly uses TRBD1 or TRBD2 (6 bases each). Germline loops: CDR1 KGHDR, CDR2 SFDVKD. There are 17 residues in the CDR3. V lost 1 base and J lost 5, with 16 bases in between. The CDR3 DNA reads as TGTGCCACCAGTGATTTAAACGGGGGCCCGCGGACCGGGGAGCTGTTTTTT. Its translation: CATSDLNGGPRTGELFF.